This T cell receptor (beta chain) was identified in a study of Graves' ophthalmopathy and Graves' hyperthyroidism. The TCR beta CDR3 regions underwent amplification from RNA transcripts. Amplification began with first-round RT-PCR using HTBI primers, then second-round multiplex PCR was performed. TCRdb reprocessed the multiplex PCR reads with MiXCR, giving one entry per CDR3 protein. The repertoire holds some 750,000 distinct CDR3 sequences, with around 40% as singletons. V trimming: 6 bases; J trimming: 2 bases; junction bases outside the gene matches: 1. The CDR3 extends over 14 amino acids. Germline CDR1 reads SEHNR; CDR2 reads FQNEAQ (reference sequence). There are a few counts of this clonotype.

The specimen sequenced was peripheral blood. The receptor was isolated from an adult man with Graves' ophthalmopathy. The chain couples TRBV7-9 to TRBJ2-7; TRBD2 matches 13 bases. The CDR3 spells CASRTSGGTYEQYF. CDR3 coding DNA: TGTGCCAGCAGGACTAGCGGGGGGACCTACGAGCAGTACTTC.